This paragraph covers one T cell receptor (beta chain) sequence. The data derive from a study of blood T cell repertoires in COVID-19. Per the authors' pipeline: Estimated nucleated cell counts came from reference gene primer amplification. The data were produced by immunoSEQ multiplex PCR, yet TCRdb's version contains in-frame clones alone and is incomplete. The DNA gave D and trimming, while V, J and clone size come from that table. Altogether about 76,000 clones are present, around nine tenths being singletons, with the ten largest covering approximately 8%. Per germline, CDR1 MDHEN and CDR2 SYDVKM. The V gene lost 3 bases and the J gene lost 4 bases, with 13 bases spanning the gap. The CDR3 length is 14 residues.

Sequencing was performed on peripheral blood. This sequence was found in a man aged 25 to 40 with acute or convalescent COVID-19. This rearrangement joins TRBV28 to TRBJ2-7, with D possibly matching TRBD1 (6 bases). CDR3 coding DNA: TGTGCCAGCAGTTTGGACAGTTTTTCTTACGAGCAGTACTTC. Protein sequence: CASSLDSFSYEQYF.